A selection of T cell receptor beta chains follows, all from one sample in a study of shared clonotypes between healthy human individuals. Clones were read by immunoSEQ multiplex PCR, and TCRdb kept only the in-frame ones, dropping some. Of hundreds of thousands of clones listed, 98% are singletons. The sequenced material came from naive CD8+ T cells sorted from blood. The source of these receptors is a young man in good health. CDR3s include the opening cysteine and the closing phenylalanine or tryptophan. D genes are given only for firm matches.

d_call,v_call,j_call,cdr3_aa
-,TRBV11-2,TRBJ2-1,CASSLLGGVSYNEQFF
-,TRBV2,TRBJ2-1,CASSNRATYNEQFF
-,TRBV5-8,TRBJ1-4,CASSFPGGLFF
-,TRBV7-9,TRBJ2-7,CASSPTGSWEQYF
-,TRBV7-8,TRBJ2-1,CASSPEWKGYNEQFF
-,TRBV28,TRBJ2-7,CASSFQDYEQYF
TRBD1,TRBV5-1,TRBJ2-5,CASSLKWDREETQYF
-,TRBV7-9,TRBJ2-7,CASSPGNEQYF
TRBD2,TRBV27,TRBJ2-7,CASSIAGSYEQYF
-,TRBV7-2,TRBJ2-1,CASSFPSGGSSYNEQFF
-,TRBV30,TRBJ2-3,CAWKGWQGEGTDQLFFTDTQYF
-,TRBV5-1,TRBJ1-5,CASSLGSNQPQHF
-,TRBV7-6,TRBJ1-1,CASSSSSGNTEAFF
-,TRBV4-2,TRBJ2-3,CASSPLQRSTDTQYF